A single sample gave rise to the 9 T cell receptor beta chains below, sequenced in a study of cytomegalovirus exposure and HLA in healthy donors. PCR employed 60 Vbeta and 13 Jbeta primers. TCRdb's copy holds only in-frame clones and misses some; the assay was immunoSEQ multiplex PCR. The profile shows 150,000 to 200,000 clones, about three quarters of them singletons. Sequenced material: PBMCs. These receptors were taken from a man between 18 and 29 years old in good health and CMV-seronegative.

V is TRBV6-6 and J is TRBJ2-3, with 10 bases that match TRBD2. V lost 4 bases to trimming and J lost 10 bases; unmatched junction nucleotides: 5. This CDR3 has 13 residues. Germline V gene data show CDR1 as MNHNY and CDR2 as SVGAGI (reference sequence). Here the CDR3 DNA reads TGTGCCAGCAGTTCAGCCGGGACTAGCGCGCAGTATTTT. Its protein product is CASSSAGTSAQYF.

Only a few counts were recorded for this clone. The chain uses TRBV5-6 and TRBJ2-3, with no clear D. Germline V gene sequence: CDR1 SGHDT, CDR2 YYEEEE. This CDR3 is 11 amino acids long. V was pared by 0 bases and J by 9 bases, with 5 bases between. In DNA form, the CDR3 reads TGTGCCAGCAGCTTGGCCTACACGCAGTATTTT. Translated, it gives CASSLAYTQYF.

The chain recombines TRBV27 with TRBJ2-3; TRBD2 agrees at 7 bases. The V gene end was trimmed by 0 bases and the J gene end by 6 bases; junction bases not matched to a gene: 18. Germline V gene sequence: CDR1 MNHEY, CDR2 SMNVEV (reference sequence). This CDR3 spans 19 amino acids. The CDR3 DNA sequence: TGTGCCAGCAGTTTATCCGGGTCCGTGGGGAGGGGTGGGTGGGATACGCAGTATTTT. The encoded protein is CASSLSGSVGRGGWDTQYF.

This clone has a handful of counts. The chain is built from TRBV11-2 and TRBJ1-2, with a weak D call TRBD1 (5 bases). CDR1 is SGHAT, CDR2 FQNNGV, per germline. The CDR3 runs 13 residues. V was cut by 5 bases and J by 7 bases, with 14 bases left in between. The CDR3 loop reads CASSHGQGGGYTF. The DNA of the CDR3 is TGTGCCAGCAGCCATGGCCAGGGTGGTGGCTACACCTTC.

The V call is TRBV11-2, the J call TRBJ1-2; 8 bases are a match to TRBD1. Germline CDR1 reads SGHAT; CDR2 reads FQNNGV. V gave up 2 bases and J gave up 8 bases; unmatched junction bases: 7. The CDR3 covers 14 residues. CDR3 protein: CASSLFQGAGGYTF. CDR3 sequence (DNA): TGTGCCAGCAGCTTATTCCAGGGGGCAGGGGGCTACACCTTC.

The chain employs TRBV6-5 and TRBJ2-5; 10 bases align to TRBD2. Trimming took 5 bases from V and 5 from J; bases not matched to a gene: 8. Looked up from germline, CDR1 is MNHEY and CDR2 is SVGAGI. The CDR3 sequence is 15 residues long. The CDR3 DNA reads TGTGCCAGCAGTCATACTAGCGGGACCCGGGAGACCCAGTACTTC. Its protein product is CASSHTSGTRETQYF.

The rearrangement links TRBV7-8 to TRBJ2-7; the match to TRBD2 covers 7 bases. CDR3 length equals 13 residues. Trimming removed 4 bases from V and 3 bases from J; junction bases left unmatched: 3. Germline values: CDR1 SGHVS, CDR2 FQNEAQ. CDR3 sequence (DNA): TGTGCCAGCAGCTCTAGCGGTATCTACGAGCAGTACTTC. Protein sequence: CASSSSGIYEQYF.

CDR3 loop: CASSEGGGGLDYF. CDR3 in DNA: TGTGCCAGCAGTGAAGGCGGGGGGGGACTAGACTACTTC. This chain connects TRBV2 to TRBJ2-7; 9 bases are shared with TRBD2. Trimming took 1 base from V and 13 from J; bases not matched to a gene: 8. This CDR3 spans 13 amino acids. Per the germline V gene, CDR1 is SNHLY and CDR2 is FYNNEI.

The chain has TRBV15 and TRBJ2-7; D unclear. There are 15 residues in the CDR3. Trimming removed 0 bases from V and 2 bases from J, with 11 bases in between. Germline V gives CDR1 LNHNV, CDR2 YYDKDF (reference sequence). DNA of the CDR3: TGTGCCACCAGCAGAGAGTTACTATCGGCCTACGAGCAGTACTTC. This encodes CATSRELLSAYEQYF.